Shown below are 30 T cell receptor beta chains from a single sample sequenced in a study of blood T cell repertoires in COVID-19. Libraries were prepared by immunoSEQ multiplex PCR; TCRdb keeps only in-frame clonotypes and omits some of them. The data show 140,000 or so clones, around three quarters seen once. Input material: peripheral blood. Receptor source: a man in his sixties with acute or convalescent COVID-19.

This clone appeared many times. The junction departs from the called germline gene at one end, perhaps through a read error. The rearrangement uses TRBV5-6 and TRBJ2-3; 9 nucleotides agree with TRBD1. Germline V gene data show CDR1 as SGHDT and CDR2 as YYEEEE. This CDR3 has 10 residues. The CDR3 DNA sequence: TGTGCCAGCTCCGGGACAGGGCTTAATTTT. As protein: CASSGTGLNF.

The rearrangement links TRBV6-5 to TRBJ2-1; D is ambiguous. The V and J ends lost 5 bases and 13 bases respectively, with 12 bases between them. This CDR3 contains 11 residues. Germline V gene data show CDR1 as MNHEY and CDR2 as SVGAGI. This CDR3 reads CASSTTQAQFF. The CDR3 DNA sequence: TGTGCCAGCAGTACCACCCAGGCACAGTTCTTC.

The gene calls are TRBV27 and TRBJ2-3; 12 bases agree with TRBD2. Germline assignment: CDR1 MNHEY and CDR2 SMNVEV (reference sequence). This CDR3 has 16 residues. Germline trimming cut 4 bases from V and 1 base from J; bases unmatched to any gene: 3. The CDR3 bases are TGTGCCAGCAGTTCGCTAGCGGGAGGGGGCACAGATACGCAGTATTTT. It specifies CASSSLAGGGTDTQYF.

The rearrangement links TRBV3-1 (or the pseudogene TRBV3-2) to TRBJ2-5; unclear D gene. The CDR3 runs 15 residues. CDR1 and CDR2 from the germline V gene are LGHDT and YNNKEL (reference sequence). Deletions cut 4 bases from V and 1 base from J, with 13 bases between. CDR3 in DNA: TGTGCCAGCAGCCCTACCATGTCTTTCCAAGAGACCCAGTACTTC. The encoded protein is CASSPTMSFQETQYF.

This sequence joins TRBV6-5 and TRBJ1-5, with D possibly being TRBD1 (6 bases). Trimming removed 0 bases at V and 3 bases at J, with 9 bases between. CDR3 length: 15 amino acids. Germline CDR1 reads MNHEY; CDR2 reads SVGAGI. CDR3 bases: TGTGCCAGCAGTTACTCAAACAGGGTCAATCAGCCCCAGCATTTT. Protein product: CASSYSNRVNQPQHF.

The CDR3 nucleotides are TGTGCCAGCTCACCAACGAGTGGCTACACCTTC. Protein product: CASSPTSGYTF. This chain connects TRBV18 to TRBJ1-2; D call uncertain. Trimming took off 2 bases at V and 7 bases at J, with 5 bases between the two ends. Germline assignment: CDR1 KGHSH and CDR2 LQKENI. This CDR3 has 11 residues.

The V call is TRBV6-6, the J call TRBJ1-6, with 8 nucleotides matching TRBD1. Germline V gene lookup returns CDR1 MNHNY and CDR2 SVGAGI (reference sequence). This CDR3 spans 14 amino acids. V was clipped by 2 bases and J by 10 bases; unmatched bases: 4. The CDR3 loop is CASSYDRGSSPLHF. CDR3 nucleotide sequence: TGTGCCAGCAGTTACGACAGGGGATCCTCACCCCTCCACTTT.

In its sample, this clone was seen once. J is TRBJ2-5 and V is TRBV24-1; maybe TRBD2 (6 bases). V was shortened by 3 bases and J by 5 bases, with 15 bases between the two germline ends. The CDR3 loop spans 15 amino acids. CDR1 is KGHDR and CDR2 is SFDVKD in the germline V gene. The CDR3 sequence: CATSDAVEGVETQYF. The CDR3 coding sequence is TGTGCCACCAGTGATGCGGTGGAGGGAGTGGAGACCCAGTACTTC.

The rearrangement links TRBV10-2 to TRBJ2-1; TRBD2 matches at 14 bases. With 6 bases clipped from V and 8 bases from J, the junction kept 3 bases outside the gene matches. Germline V lookup: CDR1 WSHSY, CDR2 SAAADI. This CDR3 region has 14 residues. The DNA of the CDR3 is TGCGCCAGCAGAGGACTAGCGGGAGGCGATGAGCAGTTCTTC. The encoded protein is CASRGLAGGDEQFF.

This chain uses TRBV9 with TRBJ2-5; 7 nucleotides line up with TRBD1. The J segment lost 0 bases and the V segment lost 0 bases, leaving 5 bases of the junction unmatched. This CDR3 has 16 residues. Germline lookup yields CDR1 SGDLS and CDR2 YYNGEE. This CDR3 reads CASSVAWGQNQETQYF. CDR3 sequence (DNA): TGTGCCAGCAGCGTAGCTTGGGGACAGAACCAAGAGACCCAGTACTTC.

The CDR3: CASSQGRDRGLPFYGYTF. The DNA of the CDR3 is TGTGCCAGTAGCCAAGGCCGGGACAGGGGGCTCCCATTCTATGGCTACACCTTC. The chain recombines TRBV19 with TRBJ1-2; TRBD1 matches at 12 bases. Germline CDR1 is LNHDA and CDR2 is SQIVND (reference sequence). This CDR3 comprises 18 residues. V gave up 6 bases and J gave up 4 bases; unmatched junction bases: 15.

CDR3 residues: CASSLGQNNEKLFF. DNA of the CDR3: TGTGCCAGCAGTTTGGGGCAGAATAATGAAAAACTGTTTTTT. The chain couples TRBV27 to TRBJ1-4; possible D gene TRBD1, 5 bases. Germline V CDR1 and CDR2: MNHEY, SMNVEV (reference sequence). V was cut by 3 bases and J by 4 bases, with 9 bases left in between. The CDR3 consists of 14 residues.

This clone has only one observation. The CDR3 region is CASSPGLAGGPNEQFF. The CDR3 nucleotides are TGTGCCAGCAGCCCTGGGCTAGCGGGAGGGCCAAATGAGCAGTTCTTC. The chain has TRBV6-2 or TRBV6-3 and TRBJ2-1, with 12 positions matching TRBD2. The CDR3 is 16 residues long. The germline V gene has CDR1 MNHEY and CDR2 SVGEGT. The V segment lost 6 bases and the J segment 7 bases; nucleotides outside the gene matches: 10.

The chain uses TRBV11-3 and TRBJ2-1; 9 positions match TRBD2. Per the germline V gene, CDR1 is SGHNT and CDR2 is YENEEA. The CDR3 loop spans 14 amino acids. J was trimmed by 7 bases and V by 3 bases; bases with no gene match: 4. CDR3 sequence (DNA): TGTGCCAGCAGCTTGGCGGGAGGGCTGAATGAGCAGTTCTTC. Amino acid sequence: CASSLAGGLNEQFF.

The rearrangement links TRBV24-1 to TRBJ2-1; possible D gene TRBD2, 5 bases. CDR1 and CDR2 (germline): KGHDR, SFDVKD. The CDR3 totals 19 residues. V was trimmed by 0 bases and J by 5 bases, leaving 22 bases between them. The CDR3 is CATSDLKRVFRFKHNEQFF. For the CDR3, the DNA is TGTGCCACCAGTGATTTGAAGAGGGTTTTCCGTTTTAAGCACAATGAGCAGTTCTTC.

J is TRBJ1-2 and V is TRBV6-5; possible D gene TRBD1, 5 bases. This CDR3 comprises 11 residues. V was clipped by 8 bases and J by 4 bases, with 8 bases between them. Germline loops: CDR1 MNHEY, CDR2 SVGAGI. The CDR3 loop is CASGQGYGYTF. CDR3 sequence (DNA): TGTGCCAGCGGTCAGGGCTATGGCTACACCTTC.

Note on this clone: A read error may produce the germline difference seen at one junction end. Here the CDR3 reads CASSDLGAHTGTQYF. CDR3 nucleotides: TGTGCCAGCAGCGATCTAGGGGCCCACACAGGTACGCAGTATTTT. The chain employs TRBV2 and TRBJ2-3, with D maybe TRBD1 (5 bases). This CDR3 contains 15 residues. From germline, CDR1 is SNHLY and CDR2 FYNNEI. Full variable domain (outside the CDR3, taken from reference TRBV2 and TRBJ2-3): EPEVTQTPSHQVTQMGQEVILRCVPISNHLYFYWYRQILGQKVEFLVSFYNNEISEKSEIFDDQFSVERPDGSNFTLKIRSTKLEDSAMYFCASSDLGAHTGTQYFGPGTRLTVL.

This clone was observed once. The chain carries TRBV24-1 and TRBJ2-4, with 11 nucleotides matching TRBD2. Germline trimming cut 5 bases from V and 5 bases from J; bases unmatched to any gene: 7. The V gene's germline CDR1 is KGHDR and CDR2 SFDVKD. The CDR3 is 16 residues long. CDR3 in amino acids: CATSGPLAGGENIQYF. The CDR3 nucleotides read TGTGCCACCAGTGGTCCCCTAGCGGGAGGTGAAAACATTCAGTACTTC.

This clone was seen many times. The V call is TRBV5-1, the J call TRBJ2-1, with D possibly being TRBD2 (5 bases). CDR3 length: 12 residues. Trimming took 0 bases from V and 8 from J, leaving 6 bases between them. From germline, CDR1 is SGHRS and CDR2 YFSETQ. CDR3 nucleotide sequence: TGCGCCAGCAGCTTGGAGCGGCATGAGCAGTTCTTC. Protein: CASSLERHEQFF. Variable domain in full (rest from reference TRBV5-1 and TRBJ2-1): KAGVTQTPRYLIKTRGQQVTLSCSPISGHRSVSWYQQTPGQGLQFLFEYFSETQRNKGNFPGRFSGRQFSNSRSEMNVSTLELGDSALYLCASSLERHEQFFGPGTRLTVL.

The chain couples TRBV7-9 to TRBJ2-7; weak D call: TRBD2 (6 bases). V shed 1 base and J shed 6 bases, with 10 bases lying between them. Germline CDR1 SEHNR, CDR2 FQNEAQ (reference sequence). The CDR3 has 13 residues. The CDR3: CASSLGEASEQYF. The CDR3 bases are TGTGCCAGCAGCTTAGGGGAGGCTTCCGAGCAGTACTTC.

This clone was seen a handful of times. The chain employs TRBV21-1 and TRBJ2-7; no DNA check was done on the table's D call, TRBD2. TRBV21-1 is recorded as a pseudogene. The CDR3 totals 17 residues. The CDR3 here is CASSNPRVGLLSYEQYF. The CDR3 DNA is TGTGCCAGCAGCAACCCAAGGGTGGGACTGCTGAGCTACGAGCAGTACTTC.

The chain joins TRBV4-1 to TRBJ2-5, with 8 bases matching TRBD1. CDR3 length equals 12 residues. Trimming cost V 4 bases and J 10 bases; bases outside gene matches: 5. Per germline, CDR1 MGHRA and CDR2 YSYEKL. The CDR3 sequence: CASSLDRDDQYF. The CDR3 coding sequence is TGCGCCAGCAGCCTGGACAGGGATGACCAGTACTTC.

Notes on this clone: The same CDR3 is also encoded by other DNA sequences in this sample. V gene TRBV19 combines with J gene TRBJ2-7; D is perhaps TRBD2 (6 bases). The CDR3 runs to 13 residues. Trimming left V 5 bases short and J 1 base short, with 9 bases between. CDR1 and CDR2 (germline): LNHDA, SQIVND (reference sequence). The CDR3 loop is CASSAGRSYEQYF. Written as DNA, the CDR3 is TGTGCCAGTAGTGCGGGACGGTCCTACGAGCAGTACTTC.

The sample holds one count of this clone. This chain joins TRBV14 and TRBJ2-3, with D unclear. Per the germline V gene, CDR1 is SGHDN and CDR2 is FVKESK. This CDR3 is 15 amino acids long. Trimming stripped 0 bases from V and 0 bases from J, with 7 bases between. The CDR3 spells CASSQDGTSTDTQYF. CDR3 sequence (DNA): TGTGCCAGCAGCCAAGATGGCACGAGCACAGATACGCAGTATTTT.

The chain combines TRBV6-1 with TRBJ2-7; D is perhaps TRBD2 (6 bases). In germline, CDR1 is MNHNS, CDR2 SASEGT. V was pared by 2 bases and J by 3 bases, with 11 bases between. The CDR3 runs 14 residues. CDR3 bases: TGTGCCAGCAGTGAACGTGGGACTCTCTACGAGCAGTACTTC. Translating it yields CASSERGTLYEQYF.

The V call is TRBV4-1, the J call TRBJ2-4, with 14 nucleotides matching TRBD2. CDR1 is MGHRA, CDR2 YSYEKL, per germline. Germline trimming cut 0 bases from V and 8 bases from J; bases unmatched to any gene: 6. This CDR3 spans 17 amino acids. CDR3 nucleotides: TGCGCCAGCAGCCAAGAGGGGACTAGCGGGAGACGGGACATTCAGTACTTC. It specifies CASSQEGTSGRRDIQYF.

The chain links TRBV6-5 to TRBJ1-6; D is unresolved. The CDR3 contains 16 residues. Trimming left V 4 bases short and J 6 bases short, with 16 bases between. Looked up from germline, CDR1 is MNHEY and CDR2 is SVGAGI. CDR3 sequence: CASSLFDTAGNSPLHF. DNA for the CDR3: TGTGCCAGCAGTTTGTTCGACACGGCGGGTAATTCACCCCTCCACTTT.

The count of this clone is one. This rearrangement joins TRBV25-1 to TRBJ2-7, with 9 bases identical to TRBD1. The V and J ends lost 0 bases and 5 bases, in that order; junction bases with no gene match: 11. The CDR3 consists of 17 residues. From germline, CDR1 is MGHDK and CDR2 SYGVNS. Here the CDR3 DNA reads TGTGCCAGCAGTGAATATGATTTCGGACAGGGGAACCACGAGCAGTACTTC. Its translation: CASSEYDFGQGNHEQYF.

The chain combines TRBV7-9 with TRBJ2-5; TRBD1 matches at 9 bases. Trimming removed 4 bases from V and 2 bases from J; junction bases left unmatched: 5. Germline loops: CDR1 SEHNR, CDR2 FQNEAQ (reference sequence). This CDR3 spans 15 amino acids. This CDR3 is CASSWGTGHQETQYF. CDR3 bases: TGTGCCAGCAGCTGGGGGACAGGGCATCAAGAGACCCAGTACTTC.

The chain employs TRBV5-1 and TRBJ2-3, with TRBD1 matching 7 bases. Germline trimming cut 4 bases from V and 2 bases from J; bases unmatched to any gene: 7. This CDR3 spans 15 amino acids. Germline CDR1 is SGHRS and CDR2 is YFSETQ. The CDR3 sequence is CASSVGRGYTDTQYF. As DNA, the CDR3 is TGCGCCAGCAGCGTAGGCAGGGGGTACACAGATACGCAGTATTTT.